This TCR beta chain was sequenced for a study of regulatory T cells in long-lasting Graves disease. Study-level findings and limits: Persistent disease was associated with favored TRBV28 usage and with favored use of TRBJ1-2 and TRBJ2-5.

Time point specified: newly diagnosed GD, antithyroid drugs for less than 3 months. Extracted PBMC RNA gave rise to the TCR library. Germline V gene sequence: CDR1 MDHEN, CDR2 SYDVKM. The CDR3 covers 12 residues. With 5 bases removed from V and 8 bases from J, the gap between germline ends came to 10 bases. Arm-PCR of CDR3 regions with iRepertoire HTBI primers generated TCR beta libraries. Each CDR3 protein is one row after TCRdb ran MiXCR on the multiplex PCR reads. The sample shows 450,000 to 500,000 distinct CDR3 sequences, around 15% of them seen only once. This clonotype occurred many times. Its matching antigen is unknown. These records were also assigned to another study, of T cells in Graves' hyperthyroidism and ophthalmopathy. That study adds: Newly diagnosed hyperthyroidism, duration under 2 months, in patients aged 18 to 65. The majority of expanded thyroid clonotypes above 0.001 also appeared in blood.

The sequences come from peripheral blood mononuclear cells (PBMCs), collected at new diagnosis, from a patient treated with antithyroid drugs. V is TRBV28 and J is TRBJ2-4; D is unclear. The TCR was taken from a man in his forties with Graves disease. In DNA form, the CDR3 reads TGTGCCAGCAGTCCCCCCCGGTACATTCAGTACTTC. Its protein is CASSPPRYIQYF. Full variable domain (remainder filled in from reference TRBV28 and TRBJ2-4): DVKVTQSSRYLVKRTGEKVFLECVQDMDHENMFWYRQDPGLGLRLIYFSYDVKMKEKGDIPEGYSVSREKKERFSLILESASTNQTSMYLCASSPPRYIQYFGAGTRLSVL.